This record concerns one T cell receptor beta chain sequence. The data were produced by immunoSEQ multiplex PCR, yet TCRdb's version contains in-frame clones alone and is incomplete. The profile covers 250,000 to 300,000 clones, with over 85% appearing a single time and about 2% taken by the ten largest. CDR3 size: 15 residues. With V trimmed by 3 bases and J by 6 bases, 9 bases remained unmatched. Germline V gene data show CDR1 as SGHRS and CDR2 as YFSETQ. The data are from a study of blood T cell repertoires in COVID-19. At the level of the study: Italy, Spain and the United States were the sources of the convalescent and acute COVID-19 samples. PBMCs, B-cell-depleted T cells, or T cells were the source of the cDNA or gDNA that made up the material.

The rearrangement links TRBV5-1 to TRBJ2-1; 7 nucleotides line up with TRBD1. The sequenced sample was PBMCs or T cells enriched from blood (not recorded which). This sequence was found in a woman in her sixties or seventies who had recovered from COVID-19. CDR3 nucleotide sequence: TGCGCCAGCAGCTCGCTTAGGACAGGTTCCAATGAGCAGTTCTTC. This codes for CASSSLRTGSNEQFF.